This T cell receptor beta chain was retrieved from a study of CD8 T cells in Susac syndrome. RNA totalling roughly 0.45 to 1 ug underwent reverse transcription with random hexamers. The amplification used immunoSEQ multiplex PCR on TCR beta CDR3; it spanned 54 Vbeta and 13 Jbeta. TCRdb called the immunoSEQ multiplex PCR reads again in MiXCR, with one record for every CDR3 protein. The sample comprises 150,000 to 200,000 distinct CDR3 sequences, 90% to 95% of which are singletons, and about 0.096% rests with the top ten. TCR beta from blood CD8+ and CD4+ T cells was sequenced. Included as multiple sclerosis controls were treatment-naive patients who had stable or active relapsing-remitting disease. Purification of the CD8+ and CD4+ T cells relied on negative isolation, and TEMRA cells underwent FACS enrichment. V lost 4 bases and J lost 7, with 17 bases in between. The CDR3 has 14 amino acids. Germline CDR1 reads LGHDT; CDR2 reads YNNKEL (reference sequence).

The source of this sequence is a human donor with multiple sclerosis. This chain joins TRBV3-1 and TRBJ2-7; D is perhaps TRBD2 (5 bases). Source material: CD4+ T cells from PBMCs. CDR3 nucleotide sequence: TGTGCCAGCAGCCTCTCGGGGTCCCTCGGTGAGCAGTACTTC. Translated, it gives CASSLSGSLGEQYF.